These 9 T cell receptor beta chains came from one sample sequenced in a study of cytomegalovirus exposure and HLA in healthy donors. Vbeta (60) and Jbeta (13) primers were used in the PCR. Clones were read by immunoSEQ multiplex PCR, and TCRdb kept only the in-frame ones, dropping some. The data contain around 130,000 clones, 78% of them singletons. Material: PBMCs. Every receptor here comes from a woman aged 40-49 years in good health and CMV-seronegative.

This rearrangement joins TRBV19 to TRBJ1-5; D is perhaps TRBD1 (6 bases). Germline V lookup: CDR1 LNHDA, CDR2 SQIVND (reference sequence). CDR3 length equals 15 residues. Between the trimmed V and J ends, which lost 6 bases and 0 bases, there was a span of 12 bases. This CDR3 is CASSFGRGSNQPQHF. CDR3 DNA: TGTGCCAGTAGCTTCGGCAGGGGTAGCAATCAGCCCCAGCATTTT.

This CDR3 reads CATSRETTEQYF. CDR3 bases: TGTGCCACCAGCAGAGAAACTACAGAGCAGTACTTC. The chain employs TRBV15 and TRBJ2-7, with D uncertain. Trimming shortened V by 0 bases and J by 7 bases, and 7 bases separated the two germline ends. CDR1 is LNHNV and CDR2 is YYDKDF in the germline V gene (reference sequence). The length of the CDR3 is 12 residues.

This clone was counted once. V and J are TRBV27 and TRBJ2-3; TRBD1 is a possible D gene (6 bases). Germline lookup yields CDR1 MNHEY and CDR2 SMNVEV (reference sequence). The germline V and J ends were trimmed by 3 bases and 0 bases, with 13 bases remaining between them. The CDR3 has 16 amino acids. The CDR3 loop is CASSLGAFPSTDTQYF. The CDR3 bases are TGTGCCAGCAGTTTGGGGGCTTTTCCTAGCACAGATACGCAGTATTTT.

CDR3 protein: CATSPRIGRVPYEQYF. CDR3 bases: TGTGCCACCAGCCCCCGAATAGGTCGGGTTCCCTACGAGCAGTACTTC. The V call is TRBV15, the J call TRBJ2-7, with D hard to call. Trimming stripped 5 bases from V and 2 bases from J, with 19 bases between. Germline assignment: CDR1 LNHNV and CDR2 YYDKDF (reference sequence). This CDR3 has 16 residues.

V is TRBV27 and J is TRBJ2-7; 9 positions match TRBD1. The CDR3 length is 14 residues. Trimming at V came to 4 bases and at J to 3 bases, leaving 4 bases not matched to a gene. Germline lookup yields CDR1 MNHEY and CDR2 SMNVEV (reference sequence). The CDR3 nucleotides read TGTGCCAGCAGTTACCGACAGGGGGTCTACGAGCAGTACTTC. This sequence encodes CASSYRQGVYEQYF.

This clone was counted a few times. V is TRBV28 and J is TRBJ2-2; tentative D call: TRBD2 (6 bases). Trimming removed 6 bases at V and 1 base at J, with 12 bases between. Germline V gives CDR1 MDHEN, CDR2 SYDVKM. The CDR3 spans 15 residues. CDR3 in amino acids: CASSLTGENTGELFF. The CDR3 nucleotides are TGTGCCAGCAGCCTGACGGGGGAGAACACCGGGGAGCTGTTTTTT.

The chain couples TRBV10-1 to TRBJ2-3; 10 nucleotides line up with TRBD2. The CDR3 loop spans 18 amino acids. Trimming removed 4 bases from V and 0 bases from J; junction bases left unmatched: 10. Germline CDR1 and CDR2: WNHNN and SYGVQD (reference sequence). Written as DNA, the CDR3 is TGCGCCAGCAGTGCACGAGCGGGAGGGTTGACTAGCACAGATACGCAGTATTTT. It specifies CASSARAGGLTSTDTQYF.

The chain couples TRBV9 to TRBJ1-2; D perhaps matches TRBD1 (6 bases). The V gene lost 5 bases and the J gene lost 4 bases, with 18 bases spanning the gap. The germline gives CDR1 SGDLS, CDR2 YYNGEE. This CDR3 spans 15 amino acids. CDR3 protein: CASSGSGGLGYGYTF. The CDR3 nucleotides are TGTGCCAGCAGTGGATCCGGGGGGCTGGGCTATGGCTACACCTTC.

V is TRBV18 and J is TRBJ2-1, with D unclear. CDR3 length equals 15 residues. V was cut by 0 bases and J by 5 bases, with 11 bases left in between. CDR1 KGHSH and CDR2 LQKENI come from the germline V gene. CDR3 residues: CASSPPKQVDNEQFF. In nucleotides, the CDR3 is TGTGCCAGCTCACCACCGAAGCAGGTCGACAATGAGCAGTTCTTC.